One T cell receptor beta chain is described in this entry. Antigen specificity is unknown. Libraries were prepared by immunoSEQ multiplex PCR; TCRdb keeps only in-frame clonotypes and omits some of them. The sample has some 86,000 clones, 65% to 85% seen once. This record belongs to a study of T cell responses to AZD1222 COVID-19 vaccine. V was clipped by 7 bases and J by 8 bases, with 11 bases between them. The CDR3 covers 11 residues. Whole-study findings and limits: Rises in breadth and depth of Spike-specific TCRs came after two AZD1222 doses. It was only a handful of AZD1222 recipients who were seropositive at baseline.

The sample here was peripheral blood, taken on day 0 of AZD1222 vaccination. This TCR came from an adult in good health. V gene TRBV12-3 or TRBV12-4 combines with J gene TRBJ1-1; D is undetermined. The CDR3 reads CASTLGREAFF. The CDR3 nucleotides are TGTGCCAGCACCCTAGGCCGGGAAGCTTTCTTT.